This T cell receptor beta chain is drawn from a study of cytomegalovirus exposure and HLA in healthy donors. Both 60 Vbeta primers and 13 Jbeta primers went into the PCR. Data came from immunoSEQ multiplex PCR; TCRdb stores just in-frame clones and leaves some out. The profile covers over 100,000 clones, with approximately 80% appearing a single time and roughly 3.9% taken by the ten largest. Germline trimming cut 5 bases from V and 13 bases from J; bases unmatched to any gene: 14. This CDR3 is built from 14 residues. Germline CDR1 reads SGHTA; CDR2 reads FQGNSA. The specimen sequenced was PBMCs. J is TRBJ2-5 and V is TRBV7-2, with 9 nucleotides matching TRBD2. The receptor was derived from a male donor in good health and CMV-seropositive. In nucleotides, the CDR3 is TGTGCCAGCAGCCAGGGAGTAGCGGGGGACACAAGGTACTTC. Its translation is CASSQGVAGDTRYF. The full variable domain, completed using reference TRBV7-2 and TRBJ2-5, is GAGVSQSPSNKVTEKGKDVELRCDPISGHTALYWYRQSLGQGLEFLIYFQGNSAPDKSGLPSDRFSAERTGGSVSTLTIQRTQQEDSAVYLCASSQGVAGDTRYFGPGTRLLVL.